The rows below give T cell receptor beta chains drawn from one sample of a study of a mutant IDH1 vaccine in newly diagnosed glioma. Profiled with immunoSEQ multiplex PCR; TCRdb holds only in-frame clones, not every one. The profile shows tens of thousands of clones, roughly 80% of them singletons. These receptors have no known antigen. This material consisted of PBMCs, taken from a glioma patient whose treatment included an IDH1 peptide vaccine. Every receptor here comes from a man aged 50-60 years with glioma. The CDR3 runs from the conserved cysteine through the conserved F or W. D genes are given only for firm matches. Some rows mark clone size as missing; the rest say once, few, many or name a class of expanded clone.

>TRBD1|TRBV11-2|16|-|TRBJ1-2
TGTGCCAGCAGCTTGGCACGGGACAGGAATAACTATGGCTACACCTTC
CASSLARDRNNYGYTF
>-|TRBV14|14|once|TRBJ2-7
TGTGCCAGCAGCCAAGCTAGGGGAGACTACGAGCAGTACTTC
CASSQARGDYEQYF
>-|TRBV5-4|14|-|TRBJ1-1
TGTGCCAGCAGCTTGGATGGGGGGGGCACTGAAGCTTTCTTT
CASSLDGGGTEAFF
>-|TRBV7-9|14|-|TRBJ1-1
TGTGCCAGCAGCTTAAAGGCCCCTAACACTGAAGCTTTCTTT
CASSLKAPNTEAFF
>-|TRBV10-3|16|-|TRBJ1-2
TGTGCCATCAGTGAGGGAGCGCAGGCGTTAAACTATGGCTACACCTTC
CAISEGAQALNYGYTF
>TRBD1|TRBV7-9|14|-|TRBJ2-7
TGTGCCAGCACTCATAAGGGGGCCTCCTACGAGCAGTACTTC
CASTHKGASYEQYF
>TRBD1|TRBV30|14|-|TRBJ1-6
TGTGCCTGGAGTGGGGACAGGGCTGGATCACCCCTCCACTTT
CAWSGDRAGSPLHF
>TRBD1|TRBV10-3|14|-|TRBJ2-7
TGTGCCATCGCGGGGCGGGACAGGGGTTCCGAGCAGTACTTC
CAIAGRDRGSEQYF
>TRBD1|TRBV30|13|-|TRBJ2-5
TGTGCCTGGAGTGTAGGGGGCGCAGAGACCCAGTACTTC
CAWSVGGAETQYF
>-|TRBV5-1|15|-|TRBJ2-7
TGCGCCAGCAGCTTGGAAGCCTTACGGTCTTACGAGCAGTACTTC
CASSLEALRSYEQYF
>-|TRBV5-1|14|few|TRBJ2-7
TGCGCCAGCAGCTTGGGGCAGCGGTCCTACGAGCAGTACTTC
CASSLGQRSYEQYF
>TRBD1|TRBV28|15|-|TRBJ2-2
TGTGCCAGCAGTTTAGCGGGACAGGGCTCCGGGGAGCTGTTTTTT
CASSLAGQGSGELFF
>-|TRBV6-5|12|-|TRBJ2-1
TGTGCCAGCACCCAGGGGACGGGTGAGCAGTTCTTC
CASTQGTGEQFF